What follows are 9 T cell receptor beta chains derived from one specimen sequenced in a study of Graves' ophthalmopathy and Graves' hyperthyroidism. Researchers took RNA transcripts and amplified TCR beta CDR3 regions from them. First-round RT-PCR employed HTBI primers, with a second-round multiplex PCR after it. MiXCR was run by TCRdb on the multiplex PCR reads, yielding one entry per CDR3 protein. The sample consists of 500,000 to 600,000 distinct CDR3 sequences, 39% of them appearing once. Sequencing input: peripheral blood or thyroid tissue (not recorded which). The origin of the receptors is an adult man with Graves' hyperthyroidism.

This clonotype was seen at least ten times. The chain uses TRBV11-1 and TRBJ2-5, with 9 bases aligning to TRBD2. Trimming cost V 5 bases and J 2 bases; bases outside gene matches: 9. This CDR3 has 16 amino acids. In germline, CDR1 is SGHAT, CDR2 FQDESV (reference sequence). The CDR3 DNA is TGTGCCAGCAGCGGACACAGGACTAGCGCGCAAGAGACCCAGTACTTC. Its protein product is CASSGHRTSAQETQYF.

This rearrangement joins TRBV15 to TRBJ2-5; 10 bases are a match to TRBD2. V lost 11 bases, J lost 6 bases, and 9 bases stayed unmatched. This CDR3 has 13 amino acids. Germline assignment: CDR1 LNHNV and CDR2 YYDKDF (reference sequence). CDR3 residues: CAPKREGLQTQYF. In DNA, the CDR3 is TGTGCCCCCAAGCGGGAGGGCCTCCAGACCCAGTACTTC.

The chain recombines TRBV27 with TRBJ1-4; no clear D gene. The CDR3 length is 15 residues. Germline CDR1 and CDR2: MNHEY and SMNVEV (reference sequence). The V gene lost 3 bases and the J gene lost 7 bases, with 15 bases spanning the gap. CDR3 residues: CASSFLQEMGEKLFF. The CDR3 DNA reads TGTGCCAGCAGTTTTCTTCAGGAGATGGGTGAAAAACTGTTTTTT.

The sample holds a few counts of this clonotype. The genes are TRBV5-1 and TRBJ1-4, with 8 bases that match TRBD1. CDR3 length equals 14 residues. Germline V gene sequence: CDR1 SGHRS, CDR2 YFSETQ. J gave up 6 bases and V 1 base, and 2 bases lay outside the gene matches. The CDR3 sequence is CASSLKTGDEKLFF. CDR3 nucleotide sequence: TGCGCCAGCAGCTTGAAGACAGGGGATGAAAAACTGTTTTTT.

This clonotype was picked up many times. The CDR3 DNA is TGCAGCTTCGAAGGAACAGGATCCTACGAGCAGTACTTC. Protein product: CSFEGTGSYEQYF. The J gene is TRBJ2-7, the V gene TRBV29-1, with a weak D call TRBD1 (5 bases). CDR1 and CDR2 (germline): SQVTM, ANQGSEA. This CDR3 is built from 13 residues. The ends were cut back, 8 bases at V and 1 base at J, with 15 bases in the middle.

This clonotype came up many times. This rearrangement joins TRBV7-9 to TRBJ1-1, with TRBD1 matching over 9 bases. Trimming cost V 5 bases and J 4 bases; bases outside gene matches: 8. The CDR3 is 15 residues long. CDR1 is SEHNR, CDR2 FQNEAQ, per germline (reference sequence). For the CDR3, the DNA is TGTGCCAGCAGCGCCCGGGACAGGGAAGGCACTGAAGCTTTCTTT. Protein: CASSARDREGTEAFF.

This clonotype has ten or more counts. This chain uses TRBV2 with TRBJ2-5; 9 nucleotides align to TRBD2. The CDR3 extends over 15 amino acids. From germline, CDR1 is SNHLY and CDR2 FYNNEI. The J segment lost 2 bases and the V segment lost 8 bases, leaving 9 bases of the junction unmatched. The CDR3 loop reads CASGEAGGDQETQYF. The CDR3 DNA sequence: TGTGCCAGCGGAGAAGCGGGAGGTGATCAAGAGACCCAGTACTTC.

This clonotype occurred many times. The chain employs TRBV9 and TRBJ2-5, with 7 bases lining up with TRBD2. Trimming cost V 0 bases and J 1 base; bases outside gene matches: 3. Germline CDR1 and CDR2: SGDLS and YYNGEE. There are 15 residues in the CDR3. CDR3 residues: CASSVGAGVQETQYF. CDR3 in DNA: TGTGCCAGCAGCGTAGGTGCGGGGGTCCAAGAGACCCAGTACTTC.

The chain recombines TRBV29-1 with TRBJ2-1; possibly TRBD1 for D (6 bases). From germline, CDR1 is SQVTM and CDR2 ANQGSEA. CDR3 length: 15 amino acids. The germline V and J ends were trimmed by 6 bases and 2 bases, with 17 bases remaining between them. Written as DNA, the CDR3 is TGCAGCGTAGGTATATCTGGGGGCGCCTACAATGAGCAGTTCTTC. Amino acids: CSVGISGGAYNEQFF.